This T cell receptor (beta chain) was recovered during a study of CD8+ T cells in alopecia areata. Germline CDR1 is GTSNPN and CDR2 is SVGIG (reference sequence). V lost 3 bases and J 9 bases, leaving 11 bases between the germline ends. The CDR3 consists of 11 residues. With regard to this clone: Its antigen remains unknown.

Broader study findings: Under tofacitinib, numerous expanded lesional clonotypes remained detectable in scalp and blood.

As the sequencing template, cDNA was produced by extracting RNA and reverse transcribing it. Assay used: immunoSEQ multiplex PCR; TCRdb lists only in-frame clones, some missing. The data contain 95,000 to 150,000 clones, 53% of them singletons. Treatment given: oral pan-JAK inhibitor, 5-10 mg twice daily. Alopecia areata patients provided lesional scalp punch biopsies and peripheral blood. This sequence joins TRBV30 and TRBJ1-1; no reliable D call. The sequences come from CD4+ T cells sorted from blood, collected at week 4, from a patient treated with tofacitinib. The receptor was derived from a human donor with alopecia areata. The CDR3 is CAWSTGLKAFF. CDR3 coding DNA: TGTGCCTGGAGCACTGGACTAAAAGCTTTCTTT.